The clone carrying this TCR beta chain was found many times. Its antigen is currently unknown. These data belong to a study of T cell repertoires in cytomegalovirus infection. Study details: Both CMV infection and a matching HLA type were indicated by public TCR beta signatures.

Findings of the study overall: The cumulative frequency of public TCR beta families identified carriers of CMV plus the relevant HLA. Dominating the ex vivo response were HLA-C-restricted CMV-specific TCR beta clonotypes.

One entry per CDR3 protein results from TCRdb running MiXCR on the reads. This table has around 120,000 distinct CDR3 sequences, approximately 24% appearing once. Looked up from germline, CDR1 is SGHTA and CDR2 is FQGNSA. The CDR3 consists of 14 residues. V was trimmed by 5 bases and J by 0 bases, leaving 8 bases between them. The chain uses TRBV7-2 and TRBJ2-1; D remains unclear. The clonotype was recovered from a human donor in good health (CMV status not recorded). Some clones in this sample may be carry-over from other donors' samples. The specimen was PBMCs, sequenced either directly or after in vitro stimulation (not recorded which). CDR3 DNA sequence: TGTGCCAGCAGCCCAGCTAGCTCCTACAATGAGCAGTTCTTC. Amino acid sequence: CASSPASSYNEQFF.